This TCR beta chain was recorded in a study of cytomegalovirus exposure and HLA in healthy donors. PCR employed 60 Vbeta and 13 Jbeta primers. TCRdb's table, derived via immunoSEQ multiplex PCR, lists solely in-frame clones and lacks some. The repertoire table contains about 130,000 clones. Remarks on this clone: Its specificity is not known.

Trimming removed 6 bases at V and 6 bases at J, with 14 bases between. This CDR3 contains 14 residues. The germline V gene encodes CDR1 LNHDA and CDR2 SQIVND (reference sequence). Sampled while nominally healthy, donors likely had unrecorded immune exposures. Study conclusions and caveats: Cytomegalovirus status was reportedly diagnosed by the classifier with high specificity and sensitivity. The study put 150 or so TCR beta chains on its list as cytomegalovirus-associated. In a later analysis, HLA-associated TCR beta chains were more clonally expanded than equally common others.

This sequence originates from a man aged 18 to 30 in good health and CMV-seronegative. The chain links TRBV19 to TRBJ1-4; TRBD1 might be the D (6 bases). The material sequenced was PBMCs. The CDR3 coding sequence is TGTGCCAGTAGCAGGGGTTTTGATGATGAAAAACTGTTTTTT. Protein sequence: CASSRGFDDEKLFF.